The 12 T cell receptor beta chains in this list originate from one sample, sequenced in a study of CD8 T cells in Susac syndrome. An input of about 0.5 to 1 ug of RNA was subjected to reverse transcription using random hexamers. TCRdb used MiXCR to reprocess the immunoSEQ multiplex PCR reads, holding one entry per CDR3 protein. This table has roughly 160,000 distinct CDR3 sequences, around 94% appearing once. The sequenced sample was CD4+ T cells from PBMCs. The receptors stem from a human donor in good health.

The chain joins TRBV20-1 to TRBJ2-5, with TRBD1 matching over 7 bases. J was trimmed by 3 bases and V by 2 bases; bases with no gene match: 9. The CDR3 sequence is 15 residues long. Germline V CDR1 and CDR2: DFQATT, SNEGSKA (reference sequence). Here the CDR3 DNA reads TGCAGTGCTAGACCGGAGACAGGGTTCGAAGAGACCCAGTACTTC. As protein: CSARPETGFEETQYF.

The CDR3 here is CAISWDSPEPQHF. The CDR3 coding sequence is TGTGCCATCAGCTGGGACAGCCCAGAGCCCCAGCATTTT. The chain is built from TRBV10-3 and TRBJ1-5, with TRBD1 matching 7 bases. Trimming removed 6 bases from V and 8 bases from J; junction bases left unmatched: 7. There are 13 residues in the CDR3. The germline gives CDR1 ENHRY, CDR2 SYGVKD.

The rearrangement links TRBV20-1 to TRBJ2-1; D remains unclear. CDR1 is DFQATT and CDR2 is SNEGSKA in the germline V gene (reference sequence). This CDR3 spans 12 amino acids. The V end was cut by 3 bases, the J end by 6 bases, with 9 bases between. CDR3 in DNA: TGCAGTGCTAGCGCCGTCAGCAATGAGCAGTTCTTC. This codes for CSASAVSNEQFF.

The rearrangement links TRBV30 to TRBJ2-3; D is perhaps TRBD1 (5 bases). The CDR3 is made up of 13 amino acids. Germline V gene sequence: CDR1 GTSNPN, CDR2 SVGIG (reference sequence). Between the trimmed V and J ends, which lost 3 bases and 4 bases, there was a span of 11 bases. CDR3 protein: CAWSPTAADTQYF. The CDR3 DNA follows: TGTGCCTGGAGCCCGACAGCCGCAGATACGCAGTATTTT.

The rearrangement joins TRBV5-1 to TRBJ2-2; D is undetermined. CDR1 SGHRS and CDR2 YFSETQ come from the germline V gene. V was shortened by 2 bases and J by 6 bases, with 8 bases between the two germline ends. The CDR3 is made up of 13 amino acids. The CDR3 DNA is TGCGCCAGCAGCTTTGTTAGTGCCGGGGAGCTGTTTTTT. The encoded protein is CASSFVSAGELFF.

Only a few counts were recorded for this clonotype. The V and J genes are TRBV7-2 and TRBJ1-5, with D tentatively TRBD1 (5 bases). Germline CDR1 reads SGHTA; CDR2 reads FQGNSA. V lost 1 base and J 0 bases, leaving 7 bases between the germline ends. The length of the CDR3 is 15 residues. CDR3 nucleotides: TGTGCCAGCAGCTTAGTGGGGGGTAGCAATCAGCCCCAGCATTTT. The encoded protein is CASSLVGGSNQPQHF.

This clonotype is a singleton in its sample. This chain uses TRBV30 with TRBJ2-7; D call uncertain. V lost 2 bases, J lost 3 bases, and 5 bases lay in between. The CDR3 is made up of 11 amino acids. Germline V CDR1 and CDR2: GTSNPN, SVGIG (reference sequence). The CDR3, as DNA: TGTGCCTGGAGTTTTAGCTACGAGCAGTACTTC. Translated, it gives CAWSFSYEQYF.

This chain joins TRBV6-6 and TRBJ2-7; 9 bases agree with TRBD1. This CDR3 is built from 15 residues. The germline V gene has CDR1 MNHNY and CDR2 SVGAGI (reference sequence). V was clipped by 1 base and J by 2 bases; unmatched bases: 3. The CDR3 loop is CASSYFGQGPYEQYF. CDR3 sequence (DNA): TGTGCCAGCAGTTACTTCGGACAGGGGCCCTACGAGCAGTACTTC.

This rearrangement joins TRBV6-1 to TRBJ1-1; D is ambiguous. Germline CDR1 MNHNS, CDR2 SASEGT. This CDR3 contains 13 residues. The V gene lost 8 bases and the J gene lost 1 base, with 11 bases spanning the gap. The CDR3 coding sequence is TGTGCCAGCTCTAGGTCCAGGAACACTGAAGCTTTCTTT. Its protein product is CASSRSRNTEAFF.

V usage is TRBV6-6 and J usage is TRBJ1-6; no clear D. The CDR3 spans 12 residues. The ends were cut back, 6 bases at V and 7 bases at J, with 7 bases in the middle. CDR1 is MNHNY, CDR2 SVGAGI, per germline (reference sequence). The CDR3 region is CASRIQNSPLHF. CDR3 bases: TGTGCCAGCAGGATACAGAATTCACCCCTCCACTTT.

V and J are TRBV3-1 and TRBJ2-2, with D hard to call. Trimming stripped 0 bases from V and 5 bases from J, with 13 bases between. Looked up from germline, CDR1 is LGHDT and CDR2 is YNNKEL (reference sequence). The CDR3 loop spans 16 amino acids. CDR3 sequence (DNA): TGTGCCAGCAGCCAAGACGGGCTAGTGTCGACCGGGGAGCTGTTTTTT. It specifies CASSQDGLVSTGELFF.

The CDR3 region is CASSQREFEAFF. In DNA, the CDR3 is TGTGCCAGCAGCCAACGAGAGTTTGAAGCTTTCTTT. The chain employs TRBV3-1 and TRBJ1-1; D unclear. There are 12 residues in the CDR3. CDR1 is LGHDT, CDR2 YNNKEL, per germline (reference sequence). Trimming stripped 2 bases from V and 7 bases from J, with 8 bases between. The entire variable domain, with the rest obtained from reference TRBV3-1 and TRBJ1-1, is as follows: DTAVSQTPKYLVTQMGNDKSIKCEQNLGHDTMYWYKQDSKKFLKIMFSYNNKELIINETVPNRFSPKSPDKAHLNLHINSLELGDSAVYFCASSQREFEAFFGQGTRLTVV.